The clone carrying this T cell receptor (beta chain) was observed at least ten times. These data originate in a study of spatial heterogeneity in lung cancer. The CDR3 is made up of 13 amino acids. The germline gives CDR1 SGHTA, CDR2 FQGNSA. The V end was cut by 4 bases, the J end by 7 bases, with 8 bases between. Using its own MiXCR run on the 5' RACE reads, TCRdb lists one record per CDR3 protein. The table lists roughly 28,000 distinct CDR3 sequences, 7.5% to 10% of them singletons. Time point in this sample: sample taken at primary tumor resection. Unsorted whole RNA of tumor, nontumor lung or frozen PBMC was sequenced.

V is TRBV7-2 and J is TRBJ1-6, with D perhaps TRBD1 (6 bases). Material: PBMCs, obtained at surgery. The clonotype originates from a female donor with early-stage non-small cell lung cancer. This chain's CDR3 is CASSSDRNSPLHF. The CDR3 DNA sequence: TGTGCCAGCAGCTCGGACAGAAATTCACCCCTCCACTTT.